These 32 T cell receptor beta chains came from one sample sequenced in a study of CD8+ T cells in alopecia areata. Extracted RNA was reverse transcribed into cDNA, the sequencing template. Clones were sequenced by immunoSEQ multiplex PCR, and TCRdb holds only the in-frame ones, with some missing. The sample carries about 280,000 clones, roughly 64% recorded once. Treatment indicated: oral pan-JAK inhibitor, 5-10 mg twice daily. The input for sequencing was CD4+ T cells sorted from blood, taken at week 24, from a patient treated with tofacitinib. The receptors were gathered from a human donor with alopecia areata.

The CDR3 DNA is TGCGCCAGCAGCCAACCACGGGACTTATACGAGCAGTACTTC. This codes for CASSQPRDLYEQYF. The chain joins TRBV4-1 to TRBJ2-7, with TRBD2 as a possible D gene (6 bases). CDR3 length: 14 amino acids. Between the trimmed V and J ends, which lost 2 bases and 4 bases, there was a span of 12 bases. The germline V gene encodes CDR1 MGHRA and CDR2 YSYEKL.

The chain has TRBV4-1 and TRBJ1-2; possibly TRBD1 for D (5 bases). V lost 2 bases and J lost 8, with 18 bases in between. Germline V gives CDR1 MGHRA, CDR2 YSYEKL. The CDR3 contains 15 residues. The CDR3 bases are TGCGCCAGCAGCCAACCTGCTCGCGGGGCGCAAGGCTACACCTTC. It is translated as CASSQPARGAQGYTF.

As regards this clone: Other nucleotide sequences from this sample produce the same CDR3. V gene TRBV7-9 combines with J gene TRBJ1-1; D call uncertain. The CDR3 contains 13 residues. The germline V and J ends were trimmed by 1 base and 3 bases, with 6 bases remaining between them. Germline CDR1 reads SEHNR; CDR2 reads FQNEAQ (reference sequence). CDR3: CASSLVADTEAFF. The CDR3, as DNA: TGTGCCAGCAGCTTAGTAGCTGACACTGAAGCTTTCTTT.

This clone was seen only a few times. The chain is built from TRBV6-5 and TRBJ1-1; 8 bases map to TRBD1. The CDR3 is 14 residues long. CDR1 is MNHEY, CDR2 SVGAGI, per germline. V was pared by 6 bases and J by 6 bases, with 9 bases of the junction left unmatched. The CDR3 DNA is TGTGCCAGCAGACCTCGGACAGGGCTATCTGAAGCTTTCTTT. It codes for CASRPRTGLSEAFF.

V usage is TRBV2 and J usage is TRBJ2-5; 9 bases agree with TRBD1. Germline CDR1 SNHLY, CDR2 FYNNEI. CDR3 length: 14 residues. The ends lost 8 bases at V and 2 bases at J; junction bases unmatched: 6. The CDR3 reads CASRTGAIQETQYF. Here the CDR3 DNA reads TGTGCCAGCCGGACAGGGGCGATACAAGAGACCCAGTACTTC.

V and J are TRBV2 and TRBJ2-5; the match to TRBD1 covers 8 bases. The germline V gene encodes CDR1 SNHLY and CDR2 FYNNEI. The CDR3 runs 14 residues. After removal of 4 bases from V and 3 bases from J, the junction contained 4 bases not matched to a gene. CDR3 in amino acids: CASSVRGLEETQYF. CDR3 DNA: TGTGCCAGCAGTGTCAGGGGGCTTGAAGAGACCCAGTACTTC. Filled out from reference TRBV2 and TRBJ2-5, the complete variable domain reads EPEVTQTPSHQVTQMGQEVILRCVPISNHLYFYWYRQILGQKVEFLVSFYNNEISEKSEIFDDQFSVERPDGSNFTLKIRSTKLEDSAMYFCASSVRGLEETQYFGPGTRLLVL.

This clone showed up just a few times. The rearrangement joins TRBV5-4 to TRBJ1-2, with TRBD1 matching 7 bases. The CDR3 runs 15 residues. V lost 2 bases to trimming and J lost 1 base; unmatched junction nucleotides: 5. Germline V CDR1 and CDR2: SGHNT, YYREEE (reference sequence). This CDR3 reads CASSFAGQYNYGYTF. Written as DNA, the CDR3 is TGTGCCAGCAGCTTCGCGGGACAGTATAACTATGGCTACACCTTC.

Only a few counts were recorded for this clone. V gene TRBV7-2 combines with J gene TRBJ2-1; D is tentatively TRBD1 or TRBD2 (5 bases each). V dropped 6 bases and J dropped 9 bases, with 15 bases sitting between them. The CDR3 is made up of 13 amino acids. Germline V gene data show CDR1 as SGHTA and CDR2 as FQGNSA. CDR3 sequence reads: CASRAQWGSEQFF. CDR3 DNA sequence: TGTGCCAGCAGGGCGCAGTGGGGGAGTGAGCAGTTCTTC. Full variable domain (rest looked up from reference TRBV7-2 and TRBJ2-1): GAGVSQSPSNKVTEKGKDVELRCDPISGHTALYWYRQSLGQGLEFLIYFQGNSAPDKSGLPSDRFSAERTGGSVSTLTIQRTQQEDSAVYLCASRAQWGSEQFFGPGTRLTVL.

The chain recombines TRBV6-5 with TRBJ2-2; tentatively, D is TRBD1 (6 bases). There are 15 residues in the CDR3. With 4 bases removed from V and 5 bases from J, the gap between germline ends came to 14 bases. Germline lookup yields CDR1 MNHEY and CDR2 SVGAGI. This CDR3 is CASSWRPGDTGELFF. In DNA form, the CDR3 reads TGTGCCAGCAGTTGGAGACCAGGGGATACCGGGGAGCTGTTTTTT.

This rearrangement joins TRBV29-1 to TRBJ2-5; 8 bases agree with TRBD2. The germline gives CDR1 SQVTM, CDR2 ANQGSEA. The ends lost 6 bases at V and 2 bases at J; junction bases unmatched: 11. The CDR3 has 15 residues. This CDR3 is CSVRTSGLSQETQYF. CDR3 coding DNA: TGCAGCGTCCGAACTAGCGGCCTCTCACAAGAGACCCAGTACTTC. The full variable domain, completed using reference TRBV29-1 and TRBJ2-5, is SAVISQKPSRDICQRGTSLTIQCQVDSQVTMMFWYRQQPGQSLTLIATANQGSEATYESGFVIDKFPISRPNLTFSTLTVSNMSPEDSSIYLCSVRTSGLSQETQYFGPGTRLLVL.

This clone was picked up a small number of times. Additional DNA sequences in this sample encode the identical CDR3. This chain joins TRBV7-9 and TRBJ2-2; D gene ambiguous. The CDR3 extends over 12 amino acids. Germline V lookup: CDR1 SEHNR, CDR2 FQNEAQ (reference sequence). V was cut by 5 bases and J by 3 bases, with 4 bases left in between. For the CDR3, the DNA is TGTGCCAGCAGCAGAGACACCGGGGAGCTGTTTTTT. Translating it yields CASSRDTGELFF.

This clone was counted only a few times. J is TRBJ1-3 and V is TRBV2; 7 bases line up with TRBD1. Germline values: CDR1 SNHLY, CDR2 FYNNEI. CDR3 size: 14 residues. Trimming removed 4 bases from V and 2 bases from J; junction bases left unmatched: 2. The DNA of the CDR3 is TGTGCCAGCAGTGTCGACAGGGCTGGAAACACCATATATTTT. Translation gives CASSVDRAGNTIYF.

The chain uses TRBV7-2 and TRBJ1-1; D possibly corresponds to TRBD1 (6 bases). Per the germline V gene, CDR1 is SGHTA and CDR2 is FQGNSA. This CDR3 has 12 amino acids. Between the trimmed V and J ends, which lost 6 bases and 7 bases, there was a span of 12 bases. The CDR3 DNA reads TGTGCCAGCAGACGCGGGGGCAGTGAAGCTTTCTTT. Encoded protein: CASRRGGSEAFF.

J is TRBJ1-2 and V is TRBV28; weak D call: TRBD1 (6 bases). Germline V gene sequence: CDR1 MDHEN, CDR2 SYDVKM. This CDR3 is 14 amino acids long. V was cut by 5 bases and J by 1 base, with 11 bases left in between. DNA for the CDR3: TGTGCCAGCAGTAACGGACAGAGTAACTATGGCTACACCTTC. It specifies CASSNGQSNYGYTF.

The chain is built from TRBV25-1 and TRBJ1-2; perhaps TRBD1 as D (5 bases). The V gene's germline CDR1 is MGHDK and CDR2 SYGVNS. Trimming took off 10 bases at V and 3 bases at J, with 9 bases between the two ends. The CDR3 has 11 residues. The CDR3 is CATGFDYGYTF. The CDR3 bases are TGTGCCACAGGGTTTGACTATGGCTACACCTTC.

This clone was seen only a few times. The gene calls are TRBV4-3 and TRBJ2-6; D could derive from TRBD1 or TRBD2 (5 bases each). V was trimmed by 0 bases and J by 0 bases, leaving 15 bases between them. This CDR3 has 19 amino acids. CDR1 is LGHNA and CDR2 is YSLEER in the germline V gene. The CDR3 sequence is CASSQEYTAGTSGANVLTF. In DNA, the CDR3 is TGCGCCAGCAGCCAAGAGTACACTGCAGGGACCTCTGGGGCCAACGTCCTGACTTTC.

The J gene is TRBJ2-7, the V gene TRBV30; D call uncertain. The CDR3 is 12 residues long. V was shortened by 3 bases and J by 1 base, with 7 bases between the two germline ends. Germline lookup yields CDR1 GTSNPN and CDR2 SVGIG (reference sequence). The CDR3 spells CAWRHGSYEQYF. CDR3 bases: TGTGCCTGGAGGCACGGTTCCTACGAGCAGTACTTC.

This clone was counted only a few times. The J gene is TRBJ2-3, the V gene TRBV11-2; 10 bases are a match to TRBD1. The CDR3 is 15 residues long. The germline V gene has CDR1 SGHAT and CDR2 FQNNGV. The junction had 7 bases not matched to a gene; V was cut back by 6 bases and J by 4 bases. The CDR3 nucleotides read TGTGCCAGCAGTCGGGGACAGGGGAGGTCAGATACGCAGTATTTT. Translated, it gives CASSRGQGRSDTQYF.

The genes are TRBV5-1 and TRBJ1-6; D is undetermined. The CDR3 sequence is 13 residues long. Germline V CDR1 and CDR2: SGHRS, YFSETQ. V was pared by 3 bases and J by 10 bases, with 11 bases between. DNA for the CDR3: TGCGCCAGCAGCTCCGGAGGGAACTCACCCCTCCACTTT. It codes for CASSSGGNSPLHF. Complete variable domain (other parts from reference TRBV5-1 and TRBJ1-6): KAGVTQTPRYLIKTRGQQVTLSCSPISGHRSVSWYQQTPGQGLQFLFEYFSETQRNKGNFPGRFSGRQFSNSRSEMNVSTLELGDSALYLCASSSGGNSPLHFGNGTRLTVT.

This clone has only a few counts. This rearrangement joins TRBV7-2 to TRBJ2-5; 8 nucleotides agree with TRBD1. The germline V gene encodes CDR1 SGHTA and CDR2 FQGNSA. The CDR3 has 14 residues. V lost 4 bases, J lost 7 bases, and 8 bases stayed unmatched. As DNA, the CDR3 is TGTGCCAGCAGCTCCGGACAGGGAGGATGGACCCAGTACTTC. This encodes CASSSGQGGWTQYF.

This chain joins TRBV6-5 and TRBJ2-5; maybe TRBD1 (5 bases). V was shortened by 4 bases and J by 8 bases, with 20 bases between the two germline ends. Germline V gives CDR1 MNHEY, CDR2 SVGAGI. The CDR3 is made up of 15 amino acids. The CDR3 protein is CASSFLDSGEGTQYF. The DNA for the CDR3 is TGTGCCAGCAGTTTCTTAGACAGTGGGGAAGGAACCCAGTACTTC.

The table lists this clone with a count of one. The chain has TRBV15 and TRBJ2-7, with 8 nucleotides matching TRBD2. CDR1 and CDR2 (germline): LNHNV, YYDKDF (reference sequence). Losses at the gene ends were 1 base for V and 0 bases for J; bases not matched to a gene: 5. This CDR3 spans 16 amino acids. The CDR3 DNA reads as TGTGCCACCAGCAGAGGGGGGCGGGGGGCCTCCTACGAGCAGTACTTC. Translating gives CATSRGGRGASYEQYF.

The chain recombines TRBV5-1 with TRBJ2-5; a possible D gene is TRBD2 (6 bases). Deletions cut 2 bases from V and 3 bases from J, with 20 bases between. Germline CDR1 is SGHRS and CDR2 is YFSETQ. This CDR3 region has 17 residues. CDR3 bases: TGCGCCAGCAGCTTCTCGTACGGGAGTCCGGCCAAAGAGACCCAGTACTTC. This sequence encodes CASSFSYGSPAKETQYF.

This clone has only a few counts. The rearrangement links TRBV9 to TRBJ2-7, with TRBD2 matching over 9 bases. J gave up 5 bases and V 4 bases, and 10 bases lay outside the gene matches. Germline-derived CDR1 and CDR2 are SGDLS and YYNGEE. This CDR3 contains 15 residues. This CDR3 reads CASSREAGGADEQYF. Here the CDR3 DNA reads TGTGCCAGCAGCAGGGAAGCGGGGGGCGCGGACGAGCAGTACTTC.

This clone was recorded a few times. The J gene is TRBJ2-2, the V gene TRBV5-4; D is undetermined. V shed 6 bases and J shed 0 bases, with 6 bases lying between them. The CDR3 loop spans 13 amino acids. In germline, CDR1 is SGHNT, CDR2 YYREEE (reference sequence). In DNA form, the CDR3 reads TGTGCCAGCAATGGCCCGAACACCGGGGAGCTGTTTTTT. Translating it yields CASNGPNTGELFF.

This chain joins TRBV5-1 and TRBJ1-2, with 7 nucleotides matching TRBD1. Germline V CDR1 and CDR2: SGHRS, YFSETQ. The CDR3 runs 13 residues. Trimming cost V 6 bases and J 0 bases; bases outside gene matches: 2. The CDR3 DNA reads as TGCGCCAGCAACAGGGGAACTAACTATGGCTACACCTTC. It translates to CASNRGTNYGYTF.

The genes are TRBV29-1 and TRBJ1-4; D possibly corresponds to TRBD1 (5 bases). Trimming took 4 bases from V and 5 from J, leaving 11 bases between them. The germline CDR1 and CDR2 sequences are SQVTM and ANQGSEA. The CDR3 length is 13 residues. The DNA for the CDR3 is TGCAGCGTTGTGACAGCATTAAATGAAAAACTGTTTTTT. It encodes CSVVTALNEKLFF.

This clone was observed a few times. The V gene is TRBV10-3, the J gene TRBJ1-6; D is ambiguous. CDR3 length: 11 amino acids. Germline CDR1 ENHRY, CDR2 SYGVKD. Trimming pared 8 bases from V and 15 bases from J, leaving 14 bases between. CDR3 residues: CAIGETSSLHF. Written as DNA, the CDR3 is TGTGCCATCGGGGAAACGAGTAGCCTCCACTTT.

The J gene is TRBJ1-6, the V gene TRBV7-2; possibly TRBD1 for D (5 bases). Germline V CDR1 and CDR2: SGHTA, FQGNSA. The CDR3 is 15 amino acids. With 1 base removed from V and 6 bases from J, the gap between germline ends came to 10 bases. CDR3 residues: CASSLGRTTNSPLHF. The DNA of the CDR3 is TGTGCCAGCAGCTTAGGACGGACAACTAATTCACCCCTCCACTTT.

The table lists this clone with a few counts. This chain connects TRBV5-1 to TRBJ2-3; D may be TRBD2 (6 bases). Germline lookup yields CDR1 SGHRS and CDR2 YFSETQ. The CDR3 totals 16 residues. Trimming shortened V by 4 bases and J by 5 bases, and 20 bases separated the two germline ends. The CDR3 nucleotides read TGCGCCAGCAGCCCGCTCGCCGGGGCGCGGGGAGATACGCAGTATTTT. The encoded protein is CASSPLAGARGDTQYF. The full variable domain, with the rest looked up from reference TRBV5-1 and TRBJ2-3, is KAGVTQTPRYLIKTRGQQVTLSCSPISGHRSVSWYQQTPGQGLQFLFEYFSETQRNKGNFPGRFSGRQFSNSRSEMNVSTLELGDSALYLCASSPLAGARGDTQYFGPGTRLTVL.

This clone was counted a single time. This chain links TRBV6-6 with TRBJ1-6; D is uncertain. V dropped 0 bases and J dropped 7 bases, with 10 bases sitting between them. Germline CDR1 MNHNY, CDR2 SVGAGI (reference sequence). The CDR3 has 15 residues. The CDR3 loop reads CASSYSYGENSPLHF. CDR3 in DNA: TGTGCCAGCAGTTACTCTTACGGAGAAAATTCACCCCTCCACTTT.

V and J are TRBV5-1 and TRBJ1-1; 10 nucleotides match TRBD1. CDR1 and CDR2 from the germline V gene are SGHRS and YFSETQ. This CDR3 has 15 amino acids. V lost 4 bases, J lost 1 base, and 4 bases stayed unmatched. CDR3 nucleotides: TGCGCCAGCAGCAACCGGGACAGGGGGAACACTGAAGCTTTCTTT. This translates into CASSNRDRGNTEAFF.